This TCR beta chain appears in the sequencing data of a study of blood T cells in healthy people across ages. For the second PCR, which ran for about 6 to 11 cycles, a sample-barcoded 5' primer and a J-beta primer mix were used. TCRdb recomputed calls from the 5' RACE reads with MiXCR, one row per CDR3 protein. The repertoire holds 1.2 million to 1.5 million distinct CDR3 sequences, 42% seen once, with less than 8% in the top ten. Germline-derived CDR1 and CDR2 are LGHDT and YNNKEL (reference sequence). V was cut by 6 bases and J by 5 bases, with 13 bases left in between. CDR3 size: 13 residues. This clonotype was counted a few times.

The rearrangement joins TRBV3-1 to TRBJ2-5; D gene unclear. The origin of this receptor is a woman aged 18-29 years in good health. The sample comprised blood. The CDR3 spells CASRTTVRETQYF. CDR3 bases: TGTGCCAGCAGGACGACTGTACGGGAGACCCAGTACTTC.